This TCR beta chain was identified in a study of cytomegalovirus exposure and HLA in healthy donors. TCRdb's copy holds only in-frame clones and misses some; the assay was immunoSEQ multiplex PCR. The repertoire holds about 160,000 clones, just under 90% seen once, with 4.2% in the top ten. In germline, CDR1 is MNHNS, CDR2 SASEGT. This CDR3 is 21 amino acids long. The J segment lost 1 base and the V segment lost 1 base, leaving 14 bases of the junction unmatched. The rearrangement joins TRBV6-1 to TRBJ1-5; 12 nucleotides agree with TRBD1. Sample: PBMCs. The receptor was derived from a man in his late teens or twenties in good health and CMV-seropositive. CDR3 DNA: TGTGCCAGCAGTGAAGGTGGTTCCGGGACAGGGGGCGGTATGAGCAATCAGCCCCAGCATTTT. This sequence encodes CASSEGGSGTGGGMSNQPQHF.